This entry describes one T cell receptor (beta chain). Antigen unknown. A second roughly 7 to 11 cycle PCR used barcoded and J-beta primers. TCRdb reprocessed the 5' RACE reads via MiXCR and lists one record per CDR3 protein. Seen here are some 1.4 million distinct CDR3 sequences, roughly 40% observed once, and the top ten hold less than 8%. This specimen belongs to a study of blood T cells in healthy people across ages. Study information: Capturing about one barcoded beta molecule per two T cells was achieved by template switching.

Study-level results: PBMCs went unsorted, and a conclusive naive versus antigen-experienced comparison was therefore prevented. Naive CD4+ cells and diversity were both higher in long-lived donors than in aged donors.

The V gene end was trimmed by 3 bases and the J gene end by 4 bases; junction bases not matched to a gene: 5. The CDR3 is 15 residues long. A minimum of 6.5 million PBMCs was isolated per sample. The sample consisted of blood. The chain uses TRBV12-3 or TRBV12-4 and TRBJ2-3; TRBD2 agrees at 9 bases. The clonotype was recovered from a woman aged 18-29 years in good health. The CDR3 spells CASSFGGRGPDTQYF. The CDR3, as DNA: TGTGCCAGCAGTTTCGGCGGGAGGGGGCCAGATACGCAGTATTTT.